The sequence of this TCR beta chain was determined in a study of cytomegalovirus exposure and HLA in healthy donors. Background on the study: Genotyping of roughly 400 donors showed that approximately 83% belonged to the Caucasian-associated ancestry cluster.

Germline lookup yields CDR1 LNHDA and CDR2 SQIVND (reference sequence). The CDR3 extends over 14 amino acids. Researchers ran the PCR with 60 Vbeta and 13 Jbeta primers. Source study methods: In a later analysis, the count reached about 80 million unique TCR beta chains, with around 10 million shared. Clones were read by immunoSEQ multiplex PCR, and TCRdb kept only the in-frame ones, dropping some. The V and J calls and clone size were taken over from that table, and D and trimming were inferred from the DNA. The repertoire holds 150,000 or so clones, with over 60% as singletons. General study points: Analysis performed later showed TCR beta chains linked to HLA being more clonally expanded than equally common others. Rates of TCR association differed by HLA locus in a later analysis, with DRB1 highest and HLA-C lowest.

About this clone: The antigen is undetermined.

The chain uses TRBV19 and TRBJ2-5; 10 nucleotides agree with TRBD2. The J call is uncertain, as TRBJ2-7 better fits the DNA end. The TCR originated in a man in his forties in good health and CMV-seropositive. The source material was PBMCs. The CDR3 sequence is CASSQTGTSAEQYF. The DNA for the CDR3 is TGTGCCAGTAGTCAAACCGGGACTAGCGCCGAGCAGTACTTC.